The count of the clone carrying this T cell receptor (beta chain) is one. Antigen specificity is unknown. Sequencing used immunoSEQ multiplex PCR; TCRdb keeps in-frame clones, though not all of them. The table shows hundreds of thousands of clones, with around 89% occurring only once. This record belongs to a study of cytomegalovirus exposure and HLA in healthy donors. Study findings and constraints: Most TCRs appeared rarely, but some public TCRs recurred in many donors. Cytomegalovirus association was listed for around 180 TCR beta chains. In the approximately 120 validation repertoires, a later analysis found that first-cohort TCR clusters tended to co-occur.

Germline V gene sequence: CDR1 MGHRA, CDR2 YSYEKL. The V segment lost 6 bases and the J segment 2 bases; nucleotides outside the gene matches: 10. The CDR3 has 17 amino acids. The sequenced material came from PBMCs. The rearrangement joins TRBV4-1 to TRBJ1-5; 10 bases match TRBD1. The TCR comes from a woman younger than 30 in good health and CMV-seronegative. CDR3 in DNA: TGCGCCAGCAGTCCGGGACAGGGGCCCTCGGGCAATCAGCCCCAGCATTTT. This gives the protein CASSPGQGPSGNQPQHF.